This section outlines one T cell receptor beta chain sequence together with its context. In this sample, this clone turned up once. Its recognized antigen is unknown. No per-base quality is available; no much larger clone lies one base away. CDR1 and CDR2 are read off the germline V gene as SGHNT and YENEEA. V loses 3 bases, J loses 7 bases, and the germline ends lie 12 bases apart. The CDR3 starts with the cysteine, ends with the phenylalanine, and has 14 residues. The retained sequence is limited to the CDR3, 42 bases, with the frame set at the first base. TCRbeta CDR3 regions were amplified from genomic DNA by means of the immunoSEQ Assay, a bias-controlled multiplex PCR. From the authors' description of their analysis: Nucleated cell counts per sample were estimated from amplification of reference gene primers within the assay. Sequence reads were collapsed and filtered to measure the absolute abundance of every unique TCRbeta CDR3 rearrangement. For each sample, productive Simpson clonality was calculated as the square root of Simpson's diversity index over productive rearrangements. Held by TCRdb, this immuneACCESS table contains in-frame sequences only and omits some clones. Under half of the omission traces to an unresolved V gene where checked; the cause of the rest is unknown. The V and J calls and clone size were taken over from that table, and D and trimming were inferred from the DNA. The sample records hundreds of thousands of clones, 89% of which are singletons. Around 6.5% of the sample is held by the ten biggest clonotypes.

Another Seattle source contributed samples from volunteer blood donors who had recovered from COVID-19. The collaborating institutions used their own protocols to collect whole blood in K2EDTA tubes. For TCRbeta analysis, collaborators shipped samples in one of three forms: frozen whole blood, isolated PBMCs, or DNA extracted from either of those sample types. The entry originates in a study of blood T cell repertoires in COVID-19 (dated by TCRdb to 2020 to 2021). For the wider study: Samples from collaborators originated in the United States, Italy and Spain and spanned both the acute and convalescent phases of COVID-19. The prospective study material was composed of cDNA or gDNA derived from T cells, B-cell-depleted T cells, or PBMCs. Subjects who had been exposed to COVID-19, were actively infected with it, or had recovered from it provided the deeply sampled blood TCRbeta repertoires that made up the dataset. The repertoires were released in a freely available public database meant as a resource for research on the immune response to SARS-CoV-2. Samples were obtained from the ongoing ImmuneRACE study (first 160 participants) and from about 1,300 subjects provided by 6 global collaborators. The sample metadata nearly always contained a de-identified subject ID, COVID-19 status, age in years and sex. HLA class I and class II types, where available, came from metadata supplied by the sample provider rather than from assay-based typing.

The full study reports these points: How much clinical and demographic metadata was included differed by source and by participant, and the metadata was provided uncurated.

Material: peripheral blood. This receptor chain uses TRBV11-3 and TRBJ2-2; possibly the D gene is TRBD2, per 6 matching bases. This sequence was found in a man in his sixties who had recovered from COVID-19. The nucleotides read TGTGCCAGCAGCTTCCGGGAGTCTAGCGGGGAGCTGTTTTTT. This sequence encodes CASSFRESSGELFF.